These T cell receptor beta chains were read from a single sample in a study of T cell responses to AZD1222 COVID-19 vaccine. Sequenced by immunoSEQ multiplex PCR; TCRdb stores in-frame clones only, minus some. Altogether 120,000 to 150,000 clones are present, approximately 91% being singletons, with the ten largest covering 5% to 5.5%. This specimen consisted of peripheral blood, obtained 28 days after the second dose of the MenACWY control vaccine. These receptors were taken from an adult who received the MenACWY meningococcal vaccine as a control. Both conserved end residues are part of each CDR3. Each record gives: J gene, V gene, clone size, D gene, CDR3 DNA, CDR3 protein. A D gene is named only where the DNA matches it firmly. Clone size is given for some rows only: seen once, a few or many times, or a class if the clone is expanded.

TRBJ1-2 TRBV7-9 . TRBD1 TGTGCCAGCAGCTTAAGTTTCACAGGGGAGAATGGCTACACCTTC CASSLSFTGENGYTF
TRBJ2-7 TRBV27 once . TGTGCCAGCATGAGGGCCCCGACACTACCCTACGAGCAGTACTTC CASMRAPTLPYEQYF
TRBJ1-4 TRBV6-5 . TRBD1 TGTGCCAGCAGACAGGGGCAACAAAAACTGTTTTTT CASRQGQQKLFF
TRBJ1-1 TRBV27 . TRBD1 TGTGCCAGCAGTTTACAGACAGGGCTCGGGACTGAAGCTTTCTTT CASSLQTGLGTEAFF
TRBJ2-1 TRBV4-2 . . TGTGCCAGCAGCCACCTTGGGCCGGGCAATGAGCAGTTCTTC CASSHLGPGNEQFF
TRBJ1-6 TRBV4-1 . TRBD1 TGCGCCAGCAGCCCCACCGAGAGGGGGCGGGATTCACCCCTCCACTTT CASSPTERGRDSPLHF
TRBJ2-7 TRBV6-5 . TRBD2 TGTGCCAGCAGTTACTTGCGGGGGGTCGAGCAGTACTTC CASSYLRGVEQYF
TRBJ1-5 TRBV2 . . TGTGCCAGCAGTCGGGTTAATCAGCCCCAGCATTTT CASSRVNQPQHF
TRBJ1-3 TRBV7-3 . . TGTGCCAGCAGCTCCCAACCGGCGGGATCCGGGGACACCATATATTTT CASSSQPAGSGDTIYF
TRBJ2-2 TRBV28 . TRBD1 TGTGCCAGCAGTCACCGACAGGGCGGGGAGCTGTTTTTT CASSHRQGGELFF
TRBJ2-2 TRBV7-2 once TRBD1 TGTGCCAGCAGCTTAAGACAGGGGGGTCCCGGGGAGCTGTTTTTT CASSLRQGGPGELFF
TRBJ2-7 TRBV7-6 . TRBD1 TGTGCCAGCAGCTTATATCCGGGGACAGGGGGCAACGAGCAGTACTTC CASSLYPGTGGNEQYF
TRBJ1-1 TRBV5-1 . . TGCGCCAGCAGCCTATCCCGAGGGGCGGTTGAAGCTTTCTTT CASSLSRGAVEAFF
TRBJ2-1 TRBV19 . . TGTGCCAGTAAGGAGTACAGCTCCTACAATGAGCAGTTCTTC CASKEYSSYNEQFF
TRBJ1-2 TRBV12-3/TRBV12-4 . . TGTGCCAGCAGTCCTCAGGTAAACTATGGCTACACCTTC CASSPQVNYGYTF
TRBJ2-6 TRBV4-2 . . TGTGCCAGCAGCCAAGGTATAGGGGGGTCAACTGGGGCCAACGTCCTGACTTTC CASSQGIGGSTGANVLTF
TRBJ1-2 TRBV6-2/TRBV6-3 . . TGTGCCAGCAGTTACTTGTCGGCAGCCGCCTATGGCTACACCTTC CASSYLSAAAYGYTF
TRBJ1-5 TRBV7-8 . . TGTGCCAGCAGCTCAGAGCAGGGGCATAGCAATCAGCCCCAGCATTTT CASSSEQGHSNQPQHF
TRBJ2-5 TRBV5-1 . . TGCGCCAGCAGCTTGGCCCGACAGGAGGCCCCCGGGACCCAGTACTTC CASSLARQEAPGTQYF
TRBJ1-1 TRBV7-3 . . TGTGCCAGCAGCTTAACGGCAGGGAACACTGAAGCTTTCTTT CASSLTAGNTEAFF
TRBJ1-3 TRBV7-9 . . TGTGCCAGCAGCTTAGATTTAGGCTTACAGGGCTCTGGAAACACCATATATTTT CASSLDLGLQGSGNTIYF
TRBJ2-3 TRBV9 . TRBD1 TGTGCCAGCAGCGACACAGGGGCCGATACGCAGTATTTT CASSDTGADTQYF
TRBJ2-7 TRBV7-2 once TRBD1 TGTGCCAGCAGCTTAACGGACAGGGGCCTCGAGCAGTACTTC CASSLTDRGLEQYF
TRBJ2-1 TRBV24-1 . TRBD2 TGTGCCACCAGTGGGACTAGCGGGAGGGCCGGTGAGCAGTTCTTC CATSGTSGRAGEQFF
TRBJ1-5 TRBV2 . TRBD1 TGTGCCAGCAGTGGACAGGGGAGGAATCAGCCCCAGCATTTT CASSGQGRNQPQHF
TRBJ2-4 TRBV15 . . TGTGCCACCAGCGTTATCTTAGCCAAAAACATTCAGTACTTC CATSVILAKNIQYF
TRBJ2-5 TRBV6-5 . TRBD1 TGTGCCAGCAGTCCGGGACAGCCCCAAGAGACCCAGTACTTC CASSPGQPQETQYF
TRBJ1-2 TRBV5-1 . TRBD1 TGCGCCAGCAGCTTGGGGACAGGGAATGGCTACACCTTC CASSLGTGNGYTF
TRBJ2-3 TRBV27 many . TGTGCCAGCAGTTTAGTAGCCGCCCTGACAGATACGCAGTATTTT CASSLVAALTDTQYF
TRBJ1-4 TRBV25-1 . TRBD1 TGTGCCAGCAGGGACAGGGAGGTTGAAAAACTGTTTTTT CASRDREVEKLFF
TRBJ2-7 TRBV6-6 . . TGTGCCAGCAACCGCGTCAGGACAGAAAGGTCCTACGAGCAGTACTTC CASNRVRTERSYEQYF
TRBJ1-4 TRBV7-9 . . TGTGCCAGCAGATCTCGTGGGACTAATGAAAAACTGTTTTTT CASRSRGTNEKLFF
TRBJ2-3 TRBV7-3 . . TGTGCCAGCACCCGTGGTAGAAGCACAGATACGCAGTATTTT CASTRGRSTDTQYF